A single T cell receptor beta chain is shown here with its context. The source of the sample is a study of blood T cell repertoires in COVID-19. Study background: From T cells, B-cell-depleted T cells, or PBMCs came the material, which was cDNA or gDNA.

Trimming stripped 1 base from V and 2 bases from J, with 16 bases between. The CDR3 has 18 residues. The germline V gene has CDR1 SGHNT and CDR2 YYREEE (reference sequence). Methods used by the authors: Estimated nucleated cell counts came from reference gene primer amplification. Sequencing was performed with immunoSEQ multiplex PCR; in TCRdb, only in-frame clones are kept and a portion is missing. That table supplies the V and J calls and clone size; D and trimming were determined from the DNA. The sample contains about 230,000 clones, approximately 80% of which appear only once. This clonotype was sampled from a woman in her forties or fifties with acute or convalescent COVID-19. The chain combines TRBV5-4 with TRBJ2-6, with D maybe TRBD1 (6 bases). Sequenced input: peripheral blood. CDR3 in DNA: TGTGCCAGCAGCTTGCGGGACAATGCCCCCGCTGGGGCCAACGTCCTGACTTTC. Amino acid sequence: CASSLRDNAPAGANVLTF.